Listed here are 7 T cell receptor beta chains from one sample, sequenced in a study of OX40 agonist ivuxolimab in advanced cancers. The library was built by means of the immunoSEQ multiplex PCR assay. TCRdb re-hosts the immuneACCESS table, in-frame sequences only. Its copies lack some clones; in the studies checked, an unresolved V gene accounts for under half of them, and the cause for the rest is not known. The sample table lists around 70,000 clones, 82% of them with a count of one. The ten largest clonotypes hold approximately 10% of the sample. Sequenced here: CD4+ or CD8+ T cells sorted from blood, sampled in a trial of the OX40 agonist ivuxolimab. These TCRs come from an adult with an advanced solid tumor such as melanoma, head and neck, liver or kidney cancer.

The chain couples TRBV5-1 to TRBJ2-1; TRBD2 agrees at 10 bases. CDR3 size: 14 residues. In germline, CDR1 is SGHRS, CDR2 YFSETQ. The V gene end was trimmed by 4 bases and the J gene end by 4 bases; junction bases not matched to a gene: 2. The CDR3 DNA reads TGCGCCAGCAGCACTAGCGGGAATTACAATGAGCAGTTCTTC. Its protein product is CASSTSGNYNEQFF.

The chain links TRBV2 to TRBJ2-5, with a possible D match to TRBD1 (5 bases). The CDR3 is 12 amino acids. With 5 bases removed from V and 7 bases from J, the gap between germline ends came to 11 bases. From germline, CDR1 is SNHLY and CDR2 FYNNEI. In nucleotides, the CDR3 is TGTGCCAGCAGTCAGGGTTTTGGGACCCAGTACTTC. It is translated as CASSQGFGTQYF.

The chain uses TRBV28 and TRBJ2-2; the D gene is possibly TRBD2 (6 bases). The CDR3 spans 14 residues. CDR1 is MDHEN, CDR2 SYDVKM, per germline. V dropped 6 bases and J dropped 0 bases, with 8 bases sitting between them. Written as DNA, the CDR3 is TGTGCCAGCAGGGACTACACGAACACCGGGGAGCTGTTTTTT. It codes for CASRDYTNTGELFF.

The J gene is TRBJ2-5, the V gene TRBV4-2; 10 bases match TRBD2. The CDR3 has 17 residues. V gave up 1 base and J gave up 0 bases; unmatched junction bases: 5. Germline V gene data show CDR1 as LGHNA and CDR2 as YNFKEQ. The CDR3 protein is CASSQAASGGYQETQYF. The CDR3 coding sequence is TGTGCCAGCAGCCAAGCGGCTAGCGGGGGATACCAAGAGACCCAGTACTTC.

The V gene is TRBV2, the J gene TRBJ1-1, with D tentatively TRBD1 (5 bases). Germline V gene data show CDR1 as SNHLY and CDR2 as FYNNEI. This CDR3 is 14 amino acids long. Trimming cost V 5 bases and J 0 bases, with 10 bases left between them. The CDR3 sequence is CASSTMGVNTEAFF. Written as DNA, the CDR3 is TGTGCCAGCAGTACGATGGGGGTGAACACTGAAGCTTTCTTT.

The chain uses TRBV7-2 and TRBJ2-1; the D is unclear. Germline V gene lookup returns CDR1 SGHTA and CDR2 FQGNSA. V was clipped by 5 bases and J by 10 bases, with 18 bases between them. CDR3 length equals 14 residues. Here the CDR3 reads CASSHPVGSGEQFF. The DNA for the CDR3 is TGTGCCAGCAGCCATCCCGTCGGGTCGGGCGAGCAGTTCTTC.

This sequence joins TRBV11-2 and TRBJ2-7; D gene unclear. This CDR3 comprises 12 residues. Trimming cost V 5 bases and J 1 base, with 6 bases left between them. In germline, CDR1 is SGHAT, CDR2 FQNNGV. As DNA, the CDR3 is TGTGCCAGCAGCAGGGTTTCCTACGAGCAGTACTTC. It codes for CASSRVSYEQYF.